The rows below give T cell receptor beta chains drawn from one sample of a study of blood T cell repertoires in COVID-19. The method was immunoSEQ multiplex PCR; TCRdb's version includes in-frame clones alone and lacks a portion of them. The table has under 200,000 clones, 65% to 90% seen once. The material sequenced was PBMCs or T cells enriched from blood (not recorded which). Receptors originate from a woman aged 55-69 years with acute COVID-19. Each CDR3 is given with its conserved first and last residue. Fields, in order: V gene, CDR3 protein.

V: TRBV5-6; CDR3: CASSWRDVGYTF
V: TRBV7-2; CDR3: CASSLRVAGGQETQYF
V: TRBV30; CDR3: CAWSVFRARGEQFF
V: TRBV4-1; CDR3: CASSQPNTMSNQPQHF
V: TRBV25-1; CDR3: CASSPGTSGYEQYF
V: TRBV6-4; CDR3: CASSATGNTEAFF
V: TRBV10-3; CDR3: CAIKASGGTDTQYF
V: TRBV3-1/TRBV3-2; CDR3: CASSPGTGNYGYTF
V: TRBV29-1; CDR3: CSAGTGGLDTQYF
V: TRBV4-3; CDR3: CASSQEVADMNEQFF
V: TRBV14; CDR3: CASSQQQGAYNEQFF
V: TRBV7-8; CDR3: CASSLDQGLGELFF
V: TRBV23-1; CDR3: CASSERSNYGYTF
V: TRBV29-1; CDR3: CSVKPGQNYEQYF
V: TRBV30; CDR3: CAWAGQGSAGNTIYF
V: TRBV6-5; CDR3: CASSSNLPPYNEQFF
V: TRBV11-2; CDR3: CASSNGLAVNEQFF
V: TRBV18; CDR3: CASSPGTLDNSPLHF
V: TRBV7-2; CDR3: CASSTVAKNIQYF
V: TRBV27; CDR3: CASSLLQGRGYTF
V: TRBV10-2; CDR3: CASTGTSGGNEQFF
V: TRBV12-3/TRBV12-4; CDR3: CASSSPGAFYTF
V: TRBV3-1/TRBV3-2; CDR3: CASSPQGLKEKLFF
V: TRBV3-1/TRBV3-2; CDR3: CASSQVVGGDRISGNTIYF
V: TRBV27; CDR3: CASSLVQGAKNIQYF
V: TRBV18; CDR3: CASSPPSGRAGTAQYF
V: TRBV11-2; CDR3: CASSLDGTSDSYEQYF
V: TRBV18; CDR3: CASTGAGGQPQHF
V: TRBV28; CDR3: CASFHPDTLGQGVQPQHF
V: TRBV30; CDR3: CAWMASGGTDTQYF
V: TRBV4-1; CDR3: CASSHEDREETQYF
V: TRBV6-5; CDR3: CASSYLGTINSYEQYF
V: TRBV19; CDR3: CASIEGGADTQYF
V: TRBV11-2; CDR3: CASSLDGKYGYTF
V: TRBV3-1/TRBV3-2; CDR3: CASSATGGGATDTQYF
V: TRBV7-9; CDR3: CASSPGQGRYGYTF
V: TRBV14; CDR3: CASSQWGGETQYF
V: TRBV27; CDR3: CASSPRGRFGTQYF
V: TRBV6-2/TRBV6-3; CDR3: CASSYHDRDDGYTF
V: TRBV4-3; CDR3: CASSQELDSPLHF
V: TRBV10-3; CDR3: CANSPRRQGNNSPLHF
V: TRBV27; CDR3: CASSPYRSSYNSPLHF
V: TRBV24-1; CDR3: CATSDFRDRGGYTF
V: TRBV27; CDR3: CASSLGQGPKEPQHF
V: TRBV6-5; CDR3: CASTMTEISTDTQYF
V: TRBV6-5; CDR3: CASSPQVSGNTIYF
V: TRBV7-2; CDR3: CASSDAGRGYTF
V: TRBV11-2; CDR3: CASSLTPNIQYF
V: TRBV10-2; CDR3: CASSNIRGTIYF
V: TRBV7-9; CDR3: CASSLASGFRDEKLFF
V: TRBV7-9; CDR3: CASSLGQGQSYGYTF
V: TRBV4-1; CDR3: CASSQDPRLAGFGEQYF
V: TRBV5-1; CDR3: CASSQLSGNTDTQYF
V: TRBV19; CDR3: CASTQNVGSSYNSPLHF